These 14 T cell receptor beta chains share one sample of origin, sequenced in a study of human T cells and chemical hapten exposure. TCRdb re-derived calls from the RACE reads in MiXCR, one entry per CDR3 protein. The table shows 75,000 to 100,000 distinct CDR3 sequences, with roughly a tenth occurring only once. Time point described: patch test 1, 2 weeks after DPC sensitization. Sample treatment: therapeutic diphenylcyclopropenone sensitization with weekly scalp DPC. The sample was whole blood, taken in connection with sensitization to the hapten diphenylcyclopropenone (DPC). The origin of the receptors is a man aged 35-49 years with alopecia areata. Some clones in this sample may be carry-over from other donors' samples.

The gene calls are TRBV20-1 and TRBJ2-7; D is unresolved. The CDR3 contains 15 residues. V lost 5 bases, J lost 9 bases, and 26 bases lay in between. Germline V gene sequence: CDR1 DFQATT, CDR2 SNEGSKA (reference sequence). In nucleotides, the CDR3 is TGCAGTGCTTCGCGCATGAACCCGTTATACTCTTTGCAGTACTTC. As protein: CSASRMNPLYSLQYF.

This clonotype was seen repeatedly, ten times or more. The chain combines TRBV12-3 or TRBV12-4 with TRBJ2-2; the match to TRBD2 covers 11 bases. J lost 4 bases, V lost 4 bases, and 5 bases had no gene match. This CDR3 is 16 amino acids long. The DNA of the CDR3 is TGTGCCAGCAGTTCTACTAGCGGGAGCGCCACCGGGGAGCTGTTTTTT. Protein: CASSSTSGSATGELFF.

This clonotype was seen only a few times. The chain employs TRBV5-6 and TRBJ2-5; perhaps TRBD2 as D (6 bases). The CDR3 sequence is 15 residues long. V dropped 4 bases and J dropped 5 bases, with 18 bases sitting between them. The germline gives CDR1 SGHDT, CDR2 YYEEEE. The CDR3 here is CASSRDSSAAETQYF. The CDR3, as DNA: TGTGCCAGCAGCCGGGACTCGAGCGCTGCGGAGACCCAGTACTTC.

The V and J genes are TRBV12-3 or TRBV12-4 and TRBJ2-7; D unresolved. The CDR3 has 11 amino acids. The CDR3, as DNA: TGTGCCAGCAGCCTCTCCTCCGAGCAGTACGTC. Its translation is CASSLSSEQYV.

This clonotype has a count of ten or more. This CDR3 is CSVDSSGAGANVLTF. As DNA, the CDR3 is TGCAGCGTTGATTCTAGCGGAGCTGGGGCCAACGTCCTGACTTTC. This rearrangement joins TRBV29-1 to TRBJ2-6; TRBD2 agrees at 7 bases. The CDR3 is made up of 15 amino acids. V shed 3 bases and J 2 bases; nucleotides not matched to a gene: 4. Looked up from germline, CDR1 is SQVTM and CDR2 is ANQGSEA.

The genes are TRBV5-6 and TRBJ1-6, with no clear D. Per germline, CDR1 SGHDT and CDR2 YYEEEE. CDR3 length: 13 residues. Trimming took 1 base from V and 7 from J, leaving 6 bases between them. CDR3 nucleotide sequence: TGTGCCAGCAGCTTGTTTGAAAATTCACCCCTCCACTTT. Translating gives CASSLFENSPLHF.

This clonotype was seen a few times. This chain uses TRBV11-3 with TRBJ2-1; 8 positions agree with TRBD1. There are 14 residues in the CDR3. Germline assignment: CDR1 SGHNT and CDR2 YENEEA. V lost 5 bases, J lost 5 bases, and 5 bases stayed unmatched. The CDR3 DNA follows: TGTGCCAGCAGCCCGCAGACAGGGGACAATGAGCAGTTCTTC. Translated: CASSPQTGDNEQFF.

Only a few counts were recorded for this clonotype. The chain uses TRBV20-1 and TRBJ2-2; D may be TRBD2 (5 bases). Germline CDR1 and CDR2: DFQATT and SNEGSKA (reference sequence). V lost 8 bases and J lost 4, with 17 bases in between. CDR3 length: 14 amino acids. The CDR3 loop is CSLYEVGSTGELFF. The CDR3 DNA reads as TGCAGTCTCTATGAGGTGGGGAGCACCGGGGAGCTGTTTTTT.

This chain joins TRBV5-4 and TRBJ2-5, with unresolved D. The CDR3 spans 15 residues. The ends were cut back, 4 bases at V and 5 bases at J, with 18 bases in the middle. Per the germline V gene, CDR1 is SGHNT and CDR2 is YYREEE (reference sequence). CDR3 sequence reads: CASSQTVMNTETQYF. The CDR3 DNA is TGTGCCAGCAGCCAAACCGTTATGAATACGGAGACCCAGTACTTC.

The CDR3 region has the DNA TGTGCCTGGAGTAGTGCTAGCGGTAACACAGATACGCAGTATTTT. This gives the protein CAWSSASGNTDTQYF. The chain links TRBV30 to TRBJ2-3; 7 nucleotides line up with TRBD2. Germline V gene lookup returns CDR1 GTSNPN and CDR2 SVGIG (reference sequence). The CDR3 consists of 15 residues. The V and J ends lost 2 bases and 2 bases, in that order; junction bases with no gene match: 7. The full variable domain, rest sourced from reference TRBV30 and TRBJ2-3, is SQTIHQWPATLVQPVGSPLSLECTVEGTSNPNLYWYRQAAGRGLQLLFYSVGIGQISSEVPQNLSASRPQDRQFILSSKKLLLSDSGFYLCAWSSASGNTDTQYFGPGTRLTVL.

This clonotype was seen repeatedly, ten times or more. The chain carries TRBV23-1 and TRBJ1-5, with D maybe TRBD1 (5 bases). TRBV23-1 is designated an ORF whose function remains uncertain. V lost 0 bases and J lost 0, with 18 bases in between. There are 19 residues in the CDR3. CDR3 sequence (DNA): TGCGCCAGCAGTCAATCCGGGGGACGCCGGGGCTATAGCAATCAGCCCCAGCATTTT. This gives the protein CASSQSGGRRGYSNQPQHF.

This clonotype has a handful of counts. This chain joins TRBV6-6 and TRBJ2-3, with 11 nucleotides matching TRBD2. This CDR3 contains 20 residues. Germline V lookup: CDR1 MNHNY, CDR2 SVGAGI (reference sequence). V shed 5 bases, J shed 1 base, and the junction held 17 bases outside the gene matches. CDR3 DNA: TGTGCCAGCAGTCCACGTAGCGGGAGGGCACCATCTAGAGGCACAGATACGCAGTATTTT. Protein product: CASSPRSGRAPSRGTDTQYF.

In DNA, the CDR3 is TGCAGCTTCGCAGGGACTAGCGGGAGTGATACGCAGTATTTT. It translates to CSFAGTSGSDTQYF. The chain recombines TRBV29-1 with TRBJ2-3; TRBD2 matches at 14 bases. V gave up 8 bases and J gave up 6 bases; unmatched junction bases: 7. Germline V gene data show CDR1 as SQVTM and CDR2 as ANQGSEA. The CDR3 sequence is 14 residues long.

This clonotype was seen a handful of times. V usage is TRBV7-2 and J usage is TRBJ2-1; 7 bases agree with TRBD1. J gave up 7 bases and V 5 bases, and 5 bases lay outside the gene matches. There are 13 residues in the CDR3. Germline CDR1 is SGHTA and CDR2 is FQGNSA. In DNA form, the CDR3 reads TGTGCCAGCAGCCCGACAGGGCCAAATGAGCAGTTCTTC. Amino acid sequence: CASSPTGPNEQFF. Variable domain in full (rest from reference TRBV7-2 and TRBJ2-1): GAGVSQSPSNKVTEKGKDVELRCDPISGHTALYWYRQSLGQGLEFLIYFQGNSAPDKSGLPSDRFSAERTGGSVSTLTIQRTQQEDSAVYLCASSPTGPNEQFFGPGTRLTVL.